The 9 T cell receptor beta chains given below trace back to one sample, sequenced in a study of cytomegalovirus exposure and HLA in healthy donors. Primers: 60 Vbeta forward and 13 Jbeta reverse. Some clones are missing from TCRdb's copy, which holds only in-frame ones; the method was immunoSEQ multiplex PCR. The sample yields approximately 160,000 clones, around four fifths seen once. Sequences were obtained from PBMCs. The receptors stem from a man aged 18 to 30 in good health and CMV-seropositive.

This clone appeared a single time. This chain joins TRBV10-3 and TRBJ2-7, with 10 bases that match TRBD2. This CDR3 region has 15 residues. Germline V gene sequence: CDR1 ENHRY, CDR2 SYGVKD. V was pared by 0 bases and J by 5 bases, with 4 bases of the junction left unmatched. The CDR3 DNA reads as TGTGCCATCAGTGAGTCAGCGGGAGGGCGAGACGAGCAGTACTTC. This encodes CAISESAGGRDEQYF.

The chain employs TRBV7-6 and TRBJ2-1; the D is unclear. There are 13 residues in the CDR3. Trimming cost V 5 bases and J 4 bases, with 9 bases left between them. Germline CDR1 SGHVS, CDR2 FNYEAQ. This chain's CDR3 is CASSALSYNEQFF. The DNA of the CDR3 is TGTGCCAGCAGCGCACTTTCTTACAATGAGCAGTTCTTC.

The chain is built from TRBV7-9 and TRBJ2-7; TRBD1 matches 8 bases. CDR1 and CDR2 from the germline V gene are SEHNR and FQNEAQ (reference sequence). This CDR3 has 14 amino acids. J gave up 2 bases and V 5 bases, and 5 bases lay outside the gene matches. CDR3: CASSLTGETYEQYF. Here the CDR3 DNA reads TGTGCCAGCAGCCTGACAGGGGAGACCTACGAGCAGTACTTC.

The chain has TRBV5-6 and TRBJ1-2; TRBD1 might be the D (6 bases). Trimming cost V 4 bases and J 8 bases, with 12 bases left between them. The germline V gene encodes CDR1 SGHDT and CDR2 YYEEEE. CDR3 length: 12 amino acids. CDR3: CASSPYREGYTF. Here the CDR3 DNA reads TGTGCCAGCAGCCCCTACAGGGAGGGCTACACCTTC.

In DNA form, the CDR3 reads TGTGCCATCAGCGACGATTCTTATGGACTGGCTAATGGCTACACCTTC. Translation: CAISDDSYGLANGYTF. This sequence joins TRBV10-3 and TRBJ1-2; D remains ambiguous. The CDR3 loop spans 16 amino acids. Germline CDR1 reads ENHRY; CDR2 reads SYGVKD. Trimming took off 6 bases at V and 6 bases at J, with 23 bases between the two ends.

V is TRBV5-8 and J is TRBJ2-7, with unresolved D. V was shortened by 3 bases and J by 1 base, with 8 bases between the two germline ends. The CDR3 totals 13 residues. From germline, CDR1 is SGHTS and CDR2 YDEGEE. CDR3 bases: TGTGCCAGCAGCTGGCCGGGTTCCTACGAGCAGTACTTC. Translation: CASSWPGSYEQYF.

This chain connects TRBV6-1 to TRBJ2-7; 8 bases are shared with TRBD1. Germline CDR1 and CDR2: MNHNS and SASEGT. CDR3 length equals 15 residues. The J segment lost 2 bases and the V segment lost 4 bases, leaving 7 bases of the junction unmatched. Written as DNA, the CDR3 is TGTGCCAGCAGTGCGAGGGGACAGGCCGCCTACGAGCAGTACTTC. It encodes CASSARGQAAYEQYF.

This chain uses TRBV27 with TRBJ1-6; 9 bases align to TRBD1. V gave up 5 bases and J gave up 10 bases; unmatched junction bases: 6. CDR3 size: 14 residues. Germline V lookup: CDR1 MNHEY, CDR2 SMNVEV (reference sequence). CDR3 region: CASSRDRVGSPLHF. The CDR3 nucleotides read TGTGCCAGCAGTCGGGACAGGGTGGGGTCACCCCTCCACTTT.

The J gene is TRBJ2-7, the V gene TRBV29-1, with a tentative D call TRBD1 (6 bases). CDR1 is SQVTM and CDR2 is ANQGSEA in the germline V gene. V lost 5 bases and J lost 2, with 13 bases in between. CDR3 size: 13 residues. This chain's CDR3 is CSVKRTETYEQYF. CDR3 DNA: TGCAGCGTTAAGCGGACAGAGACCTACGAGCAGTACTTC.